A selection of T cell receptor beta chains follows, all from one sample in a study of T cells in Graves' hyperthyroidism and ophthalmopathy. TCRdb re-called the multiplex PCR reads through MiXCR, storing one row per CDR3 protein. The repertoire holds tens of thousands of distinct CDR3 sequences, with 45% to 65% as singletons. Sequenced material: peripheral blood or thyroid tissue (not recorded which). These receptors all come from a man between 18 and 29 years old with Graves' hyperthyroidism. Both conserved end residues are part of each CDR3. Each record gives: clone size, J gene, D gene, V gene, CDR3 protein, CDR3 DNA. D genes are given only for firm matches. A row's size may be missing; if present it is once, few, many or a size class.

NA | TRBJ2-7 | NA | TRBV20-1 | CSAYDSSYEQYF | TGCAGTGCCTATGACAGCTCCTACGAGCAGTACTTC
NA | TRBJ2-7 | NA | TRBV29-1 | CSVRPGADYEQYF | TGCAGCGTGAGGCCCGGGGCAGACTACGAGCAGTACTTC
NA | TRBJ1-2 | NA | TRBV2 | CASSSGTDYGYTF | TGTGCCAGCAGCAGCGGGACGGACTATGGCTACACCTTC
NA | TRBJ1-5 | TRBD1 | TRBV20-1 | CSAKTGGAKQPQHF | TGCAGTGCCAAGACAGGGGGCGCGAAACAGCCCCAGCATTTT
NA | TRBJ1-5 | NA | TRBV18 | CASSPESTGRGAQHF | TGTGCCAGCTCACCTGAGTCGACAGGACGAGGAGCCCAGCATTTT
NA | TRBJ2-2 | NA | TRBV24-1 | CATSDLIQGGPGEELFF | TGTGCCACCAGTGATTTGATTCAGGGGGGGCCAGGCGAGGAGCTGTTTTTT
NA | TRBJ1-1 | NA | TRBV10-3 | CAISESGQRNTEAFF | TGTGCCATCAGTGAGTCTGGTCAGAGGAACACTGAAGCTTTCTTT
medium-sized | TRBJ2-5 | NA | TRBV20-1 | CSASPQDRQETQYF | TGCAGTGCTAGTCCCCAGGACCGCCAAGAGACCCAGTACTTC
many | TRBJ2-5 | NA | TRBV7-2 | CASRGGGTYQSEEYF | TGTGCCAGCAGGGGAGGTGGGACTTATCAGAGCGAGGAGTACTTC
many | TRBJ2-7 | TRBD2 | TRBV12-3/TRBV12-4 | CASSLGLAGGGYEQYF | TGTGCCAGCAGTTTAGGGCTGGCGGGAGGGGGCTACGAGCAGTACTTC
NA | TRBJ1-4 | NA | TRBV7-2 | CASSLDFGTNEKLFF | TGTGCCAGCAGCCTGGATTTCGGAACGAATGAAAAACTGTTTTTT
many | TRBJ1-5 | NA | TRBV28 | CASSRGALQPQHF | TGTGCCAGCAGCCGCGGGGCCCTTCAGCCCCAGCATTTT
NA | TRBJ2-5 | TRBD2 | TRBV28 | CATSRPGLRGQETQYF | TGTGCCACCAGCCGACCTGGATTGCGGGGGCAAGAGACCCAGTACTTC
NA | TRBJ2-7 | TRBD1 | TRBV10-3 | CAISESGQGRYEQYF | TGTGCCATCAGTGAGTCTGGACAGGGAAGGTACGAGCAGTACTTC
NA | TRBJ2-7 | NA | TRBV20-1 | CSARDAPFGQYF | TGCAGTGCTAGAGACGCTCCCTTCGGGCAGTACTTC
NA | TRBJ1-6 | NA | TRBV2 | CASSSAAGSPLHF | TGTGCCAGCAGTTCCGCCGCGGGTTCACCCCTCCACTTT
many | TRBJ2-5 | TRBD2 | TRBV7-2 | CASSTGLAGVETQYF | TGTGCCAGCAGCACCGGACTAGCGGGGGTGGAGACCCAGTACTTC
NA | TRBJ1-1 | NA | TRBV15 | CATSSGRVTEAFF | TGTGCCACCAGCAGTGGAAGGGTGACTGAAGCTTTCTTT
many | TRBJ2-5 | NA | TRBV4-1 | CASSQVCPQETQYF | TGCGCCAGCAGCCAAGTATGTCCTCAAGAGACCCAGTACTTC
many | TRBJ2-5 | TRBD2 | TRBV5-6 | CASSLVGREEETQYF | TGTGCCAGCAGCTTGGTGGGGCGGGAGGAAGAGACCCAGTACTTC
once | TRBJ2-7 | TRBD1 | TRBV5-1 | CASSSGTGGTYEQYF | TGCGCCAGCAGCTCCGGGACAGGGGGAACCTACGAGCAGTACTTC
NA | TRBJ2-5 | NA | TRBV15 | CATSRDLTWGTQYF | TGTGCCACCAGCAGAGATTTAACTTGGGGGACCCAGTACTTC
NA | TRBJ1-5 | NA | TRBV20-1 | CSASGGGYSNQPQHF | TGCAGTGCTAGTGGAGGGGGGTATAGCAATCAGCCCCAGCATTTT
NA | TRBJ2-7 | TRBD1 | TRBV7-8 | CASSVWDRGYEQYF | TGTGCCAGCAGCGTTTGGGACAGGGGCTACGAGCAGTACTTC
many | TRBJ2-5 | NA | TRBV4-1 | CASSQEESGRLPFLYQETQYF | TGCGCCAGCAGCCAAGAGGAAAGTGGACGGCTACCATTTTTGTACCAAGAGACCCAGTACTTC
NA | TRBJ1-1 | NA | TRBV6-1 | CASSSGGLRSNTEAFF | TGTGCCAGCAGTTCGGGCGGATTAAGGTCAAACACTGAAGCTTTCTTT
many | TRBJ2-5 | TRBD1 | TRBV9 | CASSVGQGARSETQYF | TGTGCCAGCAGCGTAGGTCAGGGGGCGCGCTCGGAGACCCAGTACTTC
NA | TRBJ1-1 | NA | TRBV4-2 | CASSHGGRSTEAFF | TGTGCCAGCAGCCATGGGGGGAGGAGTACTGAAGCTTTCTTT
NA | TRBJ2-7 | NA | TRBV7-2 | CASSLVGSEYEQYF | TGTGCCAGCAGCTTAGTAGGTTCGGAGTACGAGCAGTACTTC
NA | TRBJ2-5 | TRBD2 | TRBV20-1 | CSARLQLAGGQETQYF | TGCAGTGCTAGACTACAACTAGCGGGGGGGCAGGAGACCCAGTACTTC
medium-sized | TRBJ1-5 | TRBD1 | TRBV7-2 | CASSGQGGNQPQHF | TGTGCCAGCAGCGGACAGGGTGGCAATCAGCCCCAGCATTTT
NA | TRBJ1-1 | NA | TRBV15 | CATSRFGWDTEAFF | TGTGCCACCAGCAGATTCGGGTGGGACACTGAAGCTTTCTTT
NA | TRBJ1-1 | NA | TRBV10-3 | CAIRTNTEAFF | TGTGCCATCCGAACGAACACTGAAGCTTTCTTT
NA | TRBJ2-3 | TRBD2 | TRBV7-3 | CASSHILAGGGYF | TGTGCCAGCAGCCACATACTAGCGGGAGGCGGGTATTTT
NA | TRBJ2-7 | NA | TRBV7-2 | CASSSYAGSSYEQYF | TGTGCCAGCAGCTCATATGCGGGGAGCTCCTACGAGCAGTACTTC
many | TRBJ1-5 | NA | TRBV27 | CASSLRWTTLRDQPQHF | TGTGCCAGCAGTTTAAGGTGGACTACTCTAAGGGATCAGCCCCAGCATTTT
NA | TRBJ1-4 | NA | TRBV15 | CATSTDINSEKLFF | TGTGCCACCAGCACAGACATTAACTCTGAAAAACTGTTTTTT
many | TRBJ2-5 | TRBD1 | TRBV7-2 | CASSPRGRDQETQYF | TGTGCCAGCAGCCCCAGGGGGCGAGATCAAGAGACCCAGTACTTC
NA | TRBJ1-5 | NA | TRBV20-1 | CSAGQLNQPQHF | TGCAGTGCGGGCCAGCTGAATCAGCCCCAGCATTTT
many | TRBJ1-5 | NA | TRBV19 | CASSMTGTPLSNQPQHF | TGTGCCAGTAGTATGACCGGGACGCCTTTAAGCAATCAGCCCCAGCATTTT
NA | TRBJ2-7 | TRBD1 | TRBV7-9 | CASTQGTGISHEQYF | TGTGCCAGCACCCAAGGGACAGGGATCTCCCACGAGCAGTACTTC
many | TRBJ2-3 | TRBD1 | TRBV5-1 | CASSIGTATDTQYF | TGCGCCAGCAGCATTGGGACAGCGACAGATACGCAGTATTTT
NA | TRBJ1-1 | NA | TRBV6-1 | CASSYTAVWTEAFF | TGTGCCAGCAGTTACACCGCTGTTTGGACTGAAGCTTTCTTC
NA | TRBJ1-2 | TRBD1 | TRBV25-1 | CASRRTGDGYGYTF | TGTGCCAGCAGACGGACAGGGGACGGCTATGGCTACACCTTC
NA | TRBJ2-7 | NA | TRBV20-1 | CSARPGASDYEQYF | TGCAGTGCTAGACCAGGGGCTAGCGACTACGAGCAGTACTTC
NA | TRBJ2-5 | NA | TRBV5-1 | CASSFFGKQGTQYF | TGCGCCAGCAGCTTTTTCGGGAAACAAGGGACCCAGTACTTC
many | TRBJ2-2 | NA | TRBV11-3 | CASSRGTQGTGELFF | TGTGCCAGCAGCCGGGGGACACAAGGGACCGGGGAGCTGTTTTTT
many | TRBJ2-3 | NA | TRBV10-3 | CATSYRGGDTQYF | TGTGCCACCTCATACAGGGGAGGCGATACGCAGTATTTT
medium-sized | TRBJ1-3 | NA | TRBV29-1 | CSVVPGSSGNTIYF | TGCAGCGTTGTGCCGGGGAGCTCTGGAAACACCATATATTTT
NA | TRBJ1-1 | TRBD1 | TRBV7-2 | CASSQGPGGNTGAFF | TGTGCCAGCAGCCAAGGACCAGGGGGCAACACTGGAGCTTTCTTT
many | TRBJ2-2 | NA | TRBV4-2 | CASSQGLGAENTGELFF | TGTGCCAGCAGCCAAGGGTTGGGAGCGGAGAACACCGGGGAGCTGTTTTTT
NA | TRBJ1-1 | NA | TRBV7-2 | CASSSGWVAFF | TGTGCCAGCAGCTCAGGGTGGGTAGCTTTCTTT
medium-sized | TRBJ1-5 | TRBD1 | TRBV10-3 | CAISTTGVSNQPQHF | TGTGCCATCAGTACGACAGGGGTTAGCAATCAGCCCCAGCATTTT
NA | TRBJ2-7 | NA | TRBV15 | CATSSHNEQYF | TGTGCCACCAGCTCCCATAACGAGCAGTACTTC
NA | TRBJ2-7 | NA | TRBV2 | CASENGENYEQYF | TGTGCCAGCGAGAATGGGGAGAACTACGAGCAGTACTTC
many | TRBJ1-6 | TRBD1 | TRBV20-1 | CSARVVLDRGRDAYSPLHF | TGCAGTGCTAGAGTAGTTTTGGACAGGGGCCGCGATGCCTATTCACCCCTCCACTTT
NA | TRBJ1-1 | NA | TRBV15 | CAASSHGQINTEAFF | TGTGCCGCCAGCAGCCATGGGCAAATAAACACTGAAGCTTTCTTT
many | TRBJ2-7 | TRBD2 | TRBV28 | CASNPGTSGSYEQYF | TGTGCCAGCAACCCAGGGACTAGCGGTTCCTACGAGCAGTACTTC
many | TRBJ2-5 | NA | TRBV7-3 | CASSFDLAETQETQYF | TGTGCCAGCAGCTTCGACCTGGCAGAGACCCAAGAGACCCAGTACTTC